This T cell receptor (beta chain) was captured in a study of cytomegalovirus exposure and HLA in healthy donors. Study conclusions and caveats: Later analysis indicated greater clonal expansion among HLA-associated TCR beta chains than among equally common other chains.

This PCR relied on a set of 60 Vbeta primers and 13 Jbeta primers. Profiled with immunoSEQ multiplex PCR; TCRdb holds only in-frame clones, not every one. This table holds 95,000 to 150,000 clones, roughly three fifths found once. CDR1 and CDR2 (germline): MDHEN, SYDVKM. The J segment lost 4 bases and the V segment lost 5 bases, leaving 7 bases of the junction unmatched. The CDR3 contains 14 residues. As regards this clone: The antigen remains undetermined.

The specimen was PBMCs. This sequence joins TRBV28 and TRBJ1-2; TRBD1 aligns across 7 bases. The clonotype originates from a woman in her thirties or forties in good health and CMV-seropositive. The CDR3 loop reads CASSTNTGVYGYTF. CDR3 nucleotide sequence: TGTGCCAGCAGTACGAACACAGGGGTCTATGGCTACACCTTC.